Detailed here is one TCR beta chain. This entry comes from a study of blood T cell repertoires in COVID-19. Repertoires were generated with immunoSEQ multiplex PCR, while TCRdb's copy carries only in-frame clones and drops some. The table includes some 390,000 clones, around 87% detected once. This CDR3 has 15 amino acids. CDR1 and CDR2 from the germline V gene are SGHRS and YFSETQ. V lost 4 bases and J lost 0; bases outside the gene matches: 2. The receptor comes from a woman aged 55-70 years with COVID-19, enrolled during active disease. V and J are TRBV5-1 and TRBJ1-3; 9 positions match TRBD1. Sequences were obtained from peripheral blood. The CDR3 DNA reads TGCGCCAGCAGCGCGACAGGGGGCTCTGGAAACACCATATATTTT. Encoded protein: CASSATGGSGNTIYF. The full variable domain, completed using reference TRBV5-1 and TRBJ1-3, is KAGVTQTPRYLIKTRGQQVTLSCSPISGHRSVSWYQQTPGQGLQFLFEYFSETQRNKGNFPGRFSGRQFSNSRSEMNVSTLELGDSALYLCASSATGGSGNTIYFGEGSWLTVV.